These T cell receptor beta chains were read from a single sample in a study of blood T cell repertoires in COVID-19. TCRdb's table, derived via immunoSEQ multiplex PCR, lists solely in-frame clones and lacks some. Among 300,000 to 350,000 clones listed, about nine tenths were seen once. The specimen sequenced was peripheral blood. The receptors stem from a man aged 18 to 29 with active or convalescent COVID-19. CDR3s include the opening cysteine and the closing phenylalanine or tryptophan. D genes are given only for firm matches. Size tells how often a clone was seen (once, few, many) or the class of an expanded clone, and some rows leave it out.

d_gene | abundance | j_gene | v_gene | CDR3aa | CDR3nt
TRBD1 | . | TRBJ1-2 | TRBV5-5 | CASSSTPQGTLGYGYTF | TGTGCCAGCAGCTCGACACCACAGGGGACGTTGGGCTATGGCTACACCTTC
. | . | TRBJ2-3 | TRBV6-5 | CASRGLSTDTQYF | TGTGCCAGCAGGGGACTCAGCACAGATACGCAGTATTTT
TRBD1 | . | TRBJ1-2 | TRBV5-1 | CASSPGQGDYGYTF | TGCGCCAGCAGCCCGGGACAGGGTGACTATGGCTACACCTTC
TRBD1 | . | TRBJ1-5 | TRBV6-5 | CASKIQGAGQPQHF | TGTGCCAGCAAGATACAGGGGGCCGGGCAGCCCCAGCATTTT
. | once | TRBJ2-7 | TRBV15 | CATSREVQVSSYEQYF | TGTGCCACCAGCAGAGAGGTACAGGTCAGCTCCTACGAGCAGTACTTC
. | . | TRBJ1-1 | TRBV5-1 | CASSLGISSRDTEAFF | TGCGCCAGCAGTCTTGGAATCTCCAGCAGGGACACTGAAGCTTTCTTT
. | . | TRBJ1-6 | TRBV19 | CASKDTLSSPLHF | TGTGCCAGTAAAGACACCTTGAGCTCACCCCTCCACTTT
TRBD1 | once | TRBJ2-3 | TRBV28 | CASSPRDSPTDTQYF | TGTGCCAGCAGCCCTCGGGACAGCCCCACAGATACGCAGTATTTT
TRBD2 | . | TRBJ2-1 | TRBV3-1/TRBV3-2 | CASSERGLPFGQFF | TGTGCCAGCAGCGAGCGGGGACTCCCCTTTGGGCAGTTCTTC
TRBD1 | . | TRBJ1-5 | TRBV27 | CASSSQGGEQPQHF | TGTGCCAGCAGTTCGCAGGGGGGCGAGCAGCCCCAGCATTTT
. | . | TRBJ2-3 | TRBV5-1 | CASSLDLGTGGQYF | TGCGCCAGCAGCTTGGACCTGGGGACGGGGGGCCAGTATTTT
. | once | TRBJ1-2 | TRBV7-9 | CASSFSTPADGYTF | TGTGCCAGCAGCTTTTCTACACCCGCGGATGGCTACACCTTC
. | . | TRBJ2-5 | TRBV5-1 | CASSPAPWQETQYF | TGCGCCAGCAGCCCCGCGCCGTGGCAAGAGACCCAGTACTTC
. | . | TRBJ2-3 | TRBV5-1 | CASSLFRGTDTQYF | TGCGCCAGCAGCTTGTTTCGAGGGACAGATACGCAGTATTTT
. | . | TRBJ1-1 | TRBV20-1 | CSARVPRGAFF | TGCAGTGCTAGAGTTCCCCGGGGAGCTTTCTTT
. | few | TRBJ1-1 | TRBV15 | CATSTLSGYTEAFF | TGTGCCACCAGCACGCTTTCGGGGTACACTGAAGCTTTCTTT
TRBD1 | . | TRBJ1-4 | TRBV7-9 | CASTSRGRREKLFF | TGTGCCAGCACCTCCAGGGGGCGCCGTGAAAAACTGTTTTTT
. | . | TRBJ2-4 | TRBV15 | CATSRDYGASKNIQYF | TGTGCCACCAGCAGAGATTATGGGGCTAGCAAAAACATTCAGTACTTC
TRBD1 | . | TRBJ1-4 | TRBV3-1/TRBV3-2 | CASSQDLGTGNEKLFF | TGTGCCAGCAGCCAAGATCTTGGGACAGGGAATGAAAAACTGTTTTTT
. | . | TRBJ2-2 | TRBV19 | CASSITGRTGELFF | TGTGCCAGTAGTATAACAGGGCGCACCGGGGAGCTGTTTTTT
. | . | TRBJ2-2 | TRBV5-1 | CASSLKRAGATTGELFF | TGCGCCAGCAGCTTAAAGCGCGCAGGGGCCACCACCGGGGAGCTGTTTTTT
. | . | TRBJ2-7 | TRBV12-3/TRBV12-4 | CASSTQGLHEQYF | TGTGCCAGCAGTACGCAGGGACTCCACGAGCAGTACTTC
. | . | TRBJ2-7 | TRBV11-2 | CASRGALGEQYF | TGTGCCAGCAGGGGGGCGTTAGGCGAGCAGTACTTC
TRBD1 | once | TRBJ1-4 | TRBV5-6 | CASSEPGQGNEKLFF | TGTGCCAGCAGCGAGCCGGGACAGGGCAATGAAAAACTGTTTTTT
. | . | TRBJ1-6 | TRBV7-8 | CASSLADSHNSPLHF | TGTGCCAGCAGCTTAGCCGACAGCCATAATTCACCCCTCCACTTT
TRBD1 | . | TRBJ1-4 | TRBV7-8 | CASSTTAGGGGKLFF | TGTGCCAGCAGCACCACCGCCGGAGGGGGCGGAAAACTGTTTTTT
TRBD2 | . | TRBJ2-1 | TRBV4-3 | CASSQDLAGAYNEQFF | TGCGCCAGCAGCCAAGATCTAGCGGGAGCCTACAATGAGCAGTTCTTC
. | . | TRBJ1-5 | TRBV11-2 | CASSNRGHGYTDQPQHF | TGTGCCAGCAGCAATAGGGGTCACGGCTACACGGATCAGCCCCAGCATTTT
TRBD2 | . | TRBJ2-1 | TRBV7-8 | CASSRWGSGGQNEQFF | TGTGCCAGCAGCCGCTGGGGAAGCGGGGGGCAGAATGAGCAGTTCTTC
. | . | TRBJ1-1 | TRBV2 | CASSRTNMNTEAFF | TGTGCCAGCAGTCGGACAAACATGAACACTGAAGCTTTCTTT
. | . | TRBJ1-6 | TRBV5-6 | CASSPKPQGHLANSPLHF | TGTGCCAGCAGCCCGAAACCCCAAGGACACCTGGCTAATTCACCCCTCCACTTT
TRBD1 | . | TRBJ2-7 | TRBV27 | CASSRLDRVYEQYF | TGTGCCAGCAGTAGACTTGACAGGGTCTACGAGCAGTACTTC
TRBD1 | . | TRBJ2-2 | TRBV14 | CASSQGQGWTGELFF | TGTGCCAGCAGCCAAGGACAGGGTTGGACCGGGGAGCTGTTTTTT
. | once | TRBJ2-6 | TRBV3-1/TRBV3-2 | CASSLRVGANVLTF | TGTGCCAGCAGCCTCAGGGTTGGGGCCAACGTCCTGACTTTC
. | . | TRBJ2-3 | TRBV7-2 | CASSLVGPDTQYF | TGTGCCAGCAGCTTAGTTGGGCCAGATACGCAGTATTTT
. | . | TRBJ1-5 | TRBV6-1 | CASSDRIAGGNQPQHF | TGTGCCAGCAGTGACCGCATAGCAGGGGGCAATCAGCCCCAGCATTTT
. | . | TRBJ2-2 | TRBV9 | CASSVGMRVPTGELFF | TGTGCCAGCAGCGTAGGTATGAGGGTTCCCACCGGGGAGCTGTTTTTT
TRBD1 | . | TRBJ1-1 | TRBV7-9 | CASITGGRRNTEAFF | TGTGCCAGCATTACAGGGGGCCGCCGGAACACTGAAGCTTTCTTT
. | . | TRBJ2-1 | TRBV15 | CATSREMAYDDGQFF | TGTGCCACCAGCAGAGAGATGGCTTATGATGATGGGCAGTTCTTC